The source of this T cell receptor beta chain is a study of cytomegalovirus exposure and HLA in healthy donors. Whole-study findings and limits: Upon later analysis, HLA-associated TCR beta chains proved more clonally expanded than other, equally common chains. Overall, roughly 160 TCR beta chains were annotated as cytomegalovirus-associated. Looking again later, the authors saw that most CMV-associated TCR beta chains seemed HLA-restricted. In vitro confirmation showed a few CMV-associated chains to be CMV antigen specific.

Germline loops: CDR1 MNHEY, CDR2 SMNVEV (reference sequence). The CDR3 consists of 14 residues. Trimming cost V 8 bases and J 2 bases; bases outside gene matches: 7. About this clone itself: The antigen is undetermined.

13 Jbeta primers and 60 Vbeta primers were used for the PCR. Measured with immunoSEQ multiplex PCR; TCRdb has only the in-frame clones, and not every one. Among roughly 190,000 clones, around 86% were seen once, and the ten largest hold roughly 0.73%. Sequenced input: PBMCs. This chain joins TRBV27 and TRBJ2-7; the match to TRBD1 covers 9 bases. This clonotype was obtained from a woman aged 18 to 35 in good health and CMV-seronegative. CDR3 residues: CASGPWDRAYEQYF. The CDR3 DNA sequence: TGTGCCAGCGGACCCTGGGACAGGGCCTACGAGCAGTACTTC.